Listed here are 7 T cell receptor beta chains from one sample, sequenced in a study of T-cell reconstitution after alpha-beta-depleted transplantation in children. Unique molecular identifiers were incorporated during preparation of the TCRbeta library. Each CDR3 protein is one row after TCRdb ran MiXCR on the PCR reads. This table holds about 600,000 distinct CDR3 sequences, more than 9% found once. The sequenced sample was PBMCs from the stem cell graft donor, obtained from the stem cell graft. The origin of the receptors is a human donor who donated a stem cell graft to a child with acute myeloid leukemia.

This sequence joins TRBV7-2 and TRBJ2-5; 8 positions agree with TRBD1. The V gene's germline CDR1 is SGHTA and CDR2 FQGNSA. This CDR3 contains 15 residues. V was pared by 2 bases and J by 4 bases, with 6 bases of the junction left unmatched. CDR3 amino acids: CASSLSGTGRETQYF. The CDR3 DNA reads as TGTGCCAGCAGCTTATCCGGGACAGGTCGAGAGACCCAGTACTTC.

Only a few counts were recorded for this clonotype. The rearrangement joins TRBV7-2 to TRBJ2-2; possible D gene TRBD2, 5 bases. This CDR3 has 15 amino acids. Per germline, CDR1 SGHTA and CDR2 FQGNSA. Trimming left V 2 bases short and J 4 bases short, with 11 bases between. The CDR3 here is CASSLRPGGTGELFF. For the CDR3, the DNA is TGTGCCAGCAGCTTACGACCTGGAGGCACCGGGGAGCTGTTTTTT.

In its sample, this clonotype was seen many times. The J gene is TRBJ2-2, the V gene TRBV12-3 or TRBV12-4; 8 bases map to TRBD1. This CDR3 region has 17 residues. Unmatched junction bases numbered 6, after V lost 0 bases and J lost 3 bases. CDR3 sequence (DNA): TGTGCCAGCAGTTTAGCGATGGGGACAGGCGACACCGGGGAGCTGTTTTTT. This sequence encodes CASSLAMGTGDTGELFF.

This clonotype occurred many times. The chain joins TRBV29-1 to TRBJ2-1; 10 nucleotides match TRBD2. J was trimmed by 7 bases and V by 4 bases; bases with no gene match: 7. Germline values: CDR1 SQVTM, CDR2 ANQGSEA. The CDR3 length is 14 residues. The CDR3 loop is CSVAPGLASNEQFF. DNA for the CDR3: TGCAGCGTTGCCCCGGGACTAGCGTCAAATGAGCAGTTCTTC.

The DNA of the CDR3 is TGTGCCAGCATCCGGGACACCAGATACAATGAGCAGTTCTTC. Translation: CASIRDTRYNEQFF. The chain links TRBV2 to TRBJ2-1; D perhaps matches TRBD1 (6 bases). The CDR3 runs 14 residues. The germline CDR1 and CDR2 sequences are SNHLY and FYNNEI. Trimming stripped 7 bases from V and 4 bases from J, with 14 bases between.

Only a few counts were recorded for this clonotype. V and J are TRBV7-6 and TRBJ2-7; the D gene is possibly TRBD2 (6 bases). Germline lookup yields CDR1 SGHVS and CDR2 FNYEAQ. There are 16 residues in the CDR3. Trimming stripped 1 base from V and 7 bases from J, with 20 bases between. CDR3 in DNA: TGTGCCAGCAGCTTAGGGGTCCCGAGAGCGGGTCATGAGCAGTACTTC. Protein sequence: CASSLGVPRAGHEQYF.

The chain combines TRBV30 with TRBJ2-7; no definite D call. From germline, CDR1 is GTSNPN and CDR2 SVGIG (reference sequence). Trimming stripped 4 bases from V and 5 bases from J, with 18 bases between. The CDR3 is 14 residues long. The CDR3 here is CAWIQTGRSHEQYF. As DNA, the CDR3 is TGTGCCTGGATTCAGACTGGGCGGTCCCACGAGCAGTACTTC.